This TCR beta chain was profiled in a study of blood T cell repertoires in COVID-19 (dated by TCRdb to between 2020 and 2021). For context, the study as a whole: Samples covering the acute and convalescent phases of COVID-19 were provided by collaborators in the United States, Italy and Spain. Where available, HLA class I and class II types were obtained from metadata supplied by the sample provider rather than from assay-based typing. The repertoires were made available in a free public database intended to serve as a resource for research on the immune response to SARS-CoV-2. Deeply sampled blood TCRbeta repertoires from subjects exposed to, actively infected with, or recovered from COVID-19 were included in the dataset. The material from the prospective study consisted of cDNA or gDNA derived from T cells, B-cell-depleted T cells, or PBMCs. Samples were obtained from the ongoing ImmuneRACE study (first 160 participants) and from over 1,000 subjects provided by 6 global collaborators. The sample metadata nearly always contained a de-identified subject ID, COVID-19 status, age in years and sex. What the study reported, not specific to this receptor: The quantity of clinical and demographic metadata differed by source and by participant and was supplied without curation.

About this clone itself: There is no known antigen for this receptor. Base qualities are not recorded, but no much larger clone differs from it by a single base.

TCRbeta CDR3 regions were amplified from genomic DNA using the immunoSEQ Assay, a bias-controlled multiplex PCR. The study's own analysis went as follows. The number of nucleated cells in each sample was estimated by amplification of reference gene primers within the assay. Sequence reads were collapsed and filtered to measure the absolute abundance of every unique TCRbeta CDR3 rearrangement. For each sample, productive Simpson clonality was calculated as the square root of Simpson's diversity index over productive rearrangements. TCRdb re-hosts the immuneACCESS table, in-frame sequences only. Its copies lack some clones; in the studies checked, an unresolved V gene accounts for under half of them, and the cause for the rest is not known. V, J and clone size were drawn from that table, and D and trimming were deduced from the DNA. Present in this sample are over 150,000 clones, around 83% of which were seen just once. 1% to 1.2% of the sample is held by the ten biggest clonotypes.

Trimmed from V: 3 bases; trimmed from J: 8 bases; junction bases lacking a gene match: 4. Including cysteine and phenylalanine, the CDR3 has 12 amino acids. The read is trimmed to its CDR3 DNA, 36 bases read in frame from base 1. Per the germline V gene, SGHDT is the CDR1 and YYEEEE is the CDR2. Collaborating institutions collected whole blood in K2EDTA tubes following their own protocols. For TCRbeta analysis, collaborators shipped samples as frozen whole blood, isolated PBMCs, or DNA extracted from either of those sample types. This receptor was identified in a man aged 35 to 55 with acute or convalescent COVID-19. The chain couples TRBV5-6 to TRBJ1-1; a stretch of 7 junction bases matches TRBD1. Sequenced: peripheral blood. The CDR3 sequence is CASSWDSGEAFF. The DNA sequence is TGTGCCAGCAGCTGGGACAGCGGGGAAGCTTTCTTT. With all but the CDR3 taken from the reference TRBV5-6 and TRBJ1-1 genes, the full variable domain is: DAGVTQSPTHLIKTRGQQVTLRCSPKSGHDTVSWYQQALGQGPQFIFQYYEEEERQRGNFPDRFSGHQFPNYSSELNVNALLLGDSALYLCASSWDSGEAFFGQGTRLTVV.